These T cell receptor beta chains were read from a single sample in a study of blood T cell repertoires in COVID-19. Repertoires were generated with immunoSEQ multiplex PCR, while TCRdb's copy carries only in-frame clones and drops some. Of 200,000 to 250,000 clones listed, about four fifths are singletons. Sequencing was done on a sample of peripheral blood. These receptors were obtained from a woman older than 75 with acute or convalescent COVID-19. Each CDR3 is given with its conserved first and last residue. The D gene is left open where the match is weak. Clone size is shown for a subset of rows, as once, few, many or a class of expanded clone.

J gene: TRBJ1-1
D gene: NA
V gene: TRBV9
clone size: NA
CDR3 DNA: TGTGCCAGCAGCCAAGGAGCGAACACTGAAGCTTTCTTT
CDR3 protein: CASSQGANTEAFF

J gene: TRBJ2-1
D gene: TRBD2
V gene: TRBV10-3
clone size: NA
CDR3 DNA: TGTGCCATCAGTCGCTCCGGGACTAGCGGGGGGGCCTATGAGCAGTTCTTC
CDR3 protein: CAISRSGTSGGAYEQFF

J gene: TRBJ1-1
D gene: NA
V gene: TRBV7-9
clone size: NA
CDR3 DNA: TGTGCCAGCAGCTCGGTCCCAACAGGGTTCGACACTGAAGCTTTCTTT
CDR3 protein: CASSSVPTGFDTEAFF

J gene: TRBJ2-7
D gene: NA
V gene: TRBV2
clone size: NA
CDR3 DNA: TGTGCCAGCACGGGCGGGGACTCCTACGAGCAGTACTTC
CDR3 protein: CASTGGDSYEQYF

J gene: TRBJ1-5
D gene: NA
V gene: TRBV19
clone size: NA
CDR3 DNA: TGTGCCAGTATCATCCGGGAAGGAGGACAGCCCCAGCATTTT
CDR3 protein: CASIIREGGQPQHF

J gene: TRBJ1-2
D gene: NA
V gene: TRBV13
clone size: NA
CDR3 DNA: TGTGCCAGCAGCATAGGGACTATCTATGGCTACACCTTC
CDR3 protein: CASSIGTIYGYTF

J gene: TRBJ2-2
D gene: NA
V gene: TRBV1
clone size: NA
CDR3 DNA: TGCACCAGCAGCCCGCGGTCCATCGGGGGGGTCGGGGAGCTGTTTTTT
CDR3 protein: CTSSPRSIGGVGELFF

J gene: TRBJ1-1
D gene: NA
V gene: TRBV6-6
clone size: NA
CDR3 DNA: TGTGCCACGGTTGGGGAGACTGAAGCTTTCTTT
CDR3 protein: CATVGETEAFF

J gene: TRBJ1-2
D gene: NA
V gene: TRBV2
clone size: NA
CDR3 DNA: TGTGCCAGCAGCCAGCTACAGGGACACACCTTC
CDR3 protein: CASSQLQGHTF

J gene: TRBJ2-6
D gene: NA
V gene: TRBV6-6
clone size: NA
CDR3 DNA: TGTGCCAGCAGTCCCCAATCGACAGCTATCTCCTCTGGGGCCAACGTCCTGACTTTC
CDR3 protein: CASSPQSTAISSGANVLTF

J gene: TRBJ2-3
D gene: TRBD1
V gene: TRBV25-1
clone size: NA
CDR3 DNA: TGTGCCAGCAGTGGGACAGGGCCTGGCACAGATACGCAGTATTTT
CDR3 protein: CASSGTGPGTDTQYF

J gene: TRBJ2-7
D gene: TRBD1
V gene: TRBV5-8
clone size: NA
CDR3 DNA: TGTGCCAGCAGGCCCGGACAGGGGCGATCCTACGAGCAGTACTTC
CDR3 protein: CASRPGQGRSYEQYF

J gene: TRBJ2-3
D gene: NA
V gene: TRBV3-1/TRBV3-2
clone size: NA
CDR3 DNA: TGTGCCAGCAGCCAAGGGGGCGCGGATACGCAGTATTTT
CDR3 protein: CASSQGGADTQYF

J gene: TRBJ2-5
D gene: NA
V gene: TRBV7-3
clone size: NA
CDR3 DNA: TGTGCCAGCAGCTCTGTGGGCACCCAAGAGACCCAGTACTTC
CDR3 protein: CASSSVGTQETQYF

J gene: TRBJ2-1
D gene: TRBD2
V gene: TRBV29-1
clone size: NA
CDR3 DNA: TGCAGCGTCCGAGGACGGGCTAGCGGGGGGGACAATGAGCAGTTCTTC
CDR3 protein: CSVRGRASGGDNEQFF

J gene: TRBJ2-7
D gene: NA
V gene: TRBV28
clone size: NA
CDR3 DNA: TGTGCCAGCAGCCGAGCACAGGGAATGGTCCACGAGCAGTACTTC
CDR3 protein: CASSRAQGMVHEQYF

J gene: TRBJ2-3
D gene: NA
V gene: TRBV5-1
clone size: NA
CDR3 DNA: TGCGCCAGCAGCTTGGTGTCTAGCCCCACAGATACGCAGTATTTT
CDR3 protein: CASSLVSSPTDTQYF

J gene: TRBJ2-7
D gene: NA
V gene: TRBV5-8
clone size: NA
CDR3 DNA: TGTGCCAGCAGCTTGGGACAGCAATCCTACGAGCAGTACTTC
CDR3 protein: CASSLGQQSYEQYF

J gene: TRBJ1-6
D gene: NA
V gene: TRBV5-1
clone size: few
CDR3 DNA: TGCGCCAGCAGCTTCGACATTCATAATTCACCCCTCCACTTT
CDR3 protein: CASSFDIHNSPLHF

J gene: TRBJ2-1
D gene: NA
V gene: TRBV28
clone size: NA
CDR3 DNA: TGTGCCAGCAGTTTGAGGGGGAGCTCCTACAATGAGCAGTTCTTC
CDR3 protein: CASSLRGSSYNEQFF

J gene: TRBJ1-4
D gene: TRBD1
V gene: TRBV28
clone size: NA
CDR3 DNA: TGTGCCGTCAGGGGGGTGGGGCGCGGGACCCTAGGTGAAAAACTGTTTTTT
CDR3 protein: CAVRGVGRGTLGEKLFF

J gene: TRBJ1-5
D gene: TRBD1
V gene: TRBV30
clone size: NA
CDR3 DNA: TGTGCCTGGAGTGCGGGACAGGGGGGGCAGCCCCAGCATTTT
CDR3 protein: CAWSAGQGGQPQHF

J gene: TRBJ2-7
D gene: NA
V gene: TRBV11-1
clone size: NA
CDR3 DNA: TGTGCCAGCAGCTTCGGCCGGGTCTCCTACGAGCAGTACTTC
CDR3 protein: CASSFGRVSYEQYF

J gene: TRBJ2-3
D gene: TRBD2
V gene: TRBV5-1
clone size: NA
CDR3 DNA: TGCGCCAGCAGGATGGCGCTAGCGGGCACAGATACGCAGTATTTT
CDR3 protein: CASRMALAGTDTQYF

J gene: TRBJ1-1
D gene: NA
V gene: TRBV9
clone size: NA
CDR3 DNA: TGTGCCAGCAGCGTAGATACAGGTCTGGGGACTGAAGCTTTCTTT
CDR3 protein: CASSVDTGLGTEAFF

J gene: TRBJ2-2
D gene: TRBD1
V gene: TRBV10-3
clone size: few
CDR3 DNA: TGTGCCATCAACGGGGACAGGGGGGTGCGTCAGGAGCTGTTTTTT
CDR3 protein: CAINGDRGVRQELFF

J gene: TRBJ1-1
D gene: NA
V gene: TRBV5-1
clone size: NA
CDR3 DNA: TGCGCCAGCACCTTGGGAAACATGAACACTGAAGCTTTCTTT
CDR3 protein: CASTLGNMNTEAFF

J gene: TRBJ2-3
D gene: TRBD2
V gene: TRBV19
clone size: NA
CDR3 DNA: TGTGCCAGTATTCCCTCGGGGGAGCGGGGGACCACAGATACGCAGTATTTT
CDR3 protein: CASIPSGERGTTDTQYF

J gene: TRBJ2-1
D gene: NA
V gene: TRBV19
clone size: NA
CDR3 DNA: TGTGCCAGTAGTATAGGAACTACCCCCAATGAGCAGTTCTTC
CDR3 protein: CASSIGTTPNEQFF

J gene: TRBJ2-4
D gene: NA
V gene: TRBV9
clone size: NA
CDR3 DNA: TGTGCCAGCAGCCGACAGACCGCGGCCTCAGCCAAAAACATTCAGTACTTC
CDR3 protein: CASSRQTAASAKNIQYF

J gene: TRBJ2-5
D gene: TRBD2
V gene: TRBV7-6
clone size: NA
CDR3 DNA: TGTGCCAGCAGCTTAGGTCTAGCGGGAGGAGAGACCCAGTACTTC
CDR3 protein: CASSLGLAGGETQYF

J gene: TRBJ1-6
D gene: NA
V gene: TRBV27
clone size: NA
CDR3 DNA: TGTGCCAGCACCACCTCCGGGGGGGTCCCCAATTCACCCCTCCACTTT
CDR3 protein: CASTTSGGVPNSPLHF

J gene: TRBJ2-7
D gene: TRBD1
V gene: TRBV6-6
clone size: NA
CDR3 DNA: TGTGCCAGCAGGTACCTGACAGGGGGCTCCTACGAGCAGTACTTC
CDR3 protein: CASRYLTGGSYEQYF

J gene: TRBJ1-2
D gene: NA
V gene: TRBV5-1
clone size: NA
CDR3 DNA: TGCGCCAGCAGGACCGGGACAAACCCCTATGGCTACACCTTC
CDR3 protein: CASRTGTNPYGYTF

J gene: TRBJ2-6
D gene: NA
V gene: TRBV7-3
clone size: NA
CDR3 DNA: TGTGCCAGCAGCTTCCAGTACTCTGGGGCCAACGTCCTGACTTTC
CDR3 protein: CASSFQYSGANVLTF

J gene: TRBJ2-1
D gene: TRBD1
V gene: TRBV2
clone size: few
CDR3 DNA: TGTGCCAGCAGTGAAGCGGGGCCGGGACAGGGAAGGGTTAATGAGCAGTTCTTC
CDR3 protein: CASSEAGPGQGRVNEQFF

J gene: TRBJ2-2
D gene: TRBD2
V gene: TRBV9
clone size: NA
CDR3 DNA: TGTGCCAGCAGCCCCAGTCGGGGGGTTGACACCGGGGAGCTGTTTTTT
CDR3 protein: CASSPSRGVDTGELFF

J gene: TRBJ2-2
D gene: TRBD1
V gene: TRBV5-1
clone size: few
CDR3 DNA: TGCGCCAGCAGCCTTGACAGGGGGCATGACGGGGAGCTGTTTTTT
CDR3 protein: CASSLDRGHDGELFF

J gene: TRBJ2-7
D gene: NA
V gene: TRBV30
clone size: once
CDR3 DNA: TGTGCCTGGGAGCCCGGAGGTAGGTCTTACGAGCAGTACTTC
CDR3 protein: CAWEPGGRSYEQYF

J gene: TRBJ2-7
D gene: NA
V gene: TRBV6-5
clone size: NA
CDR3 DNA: TGTGCCAGCAGTTACACAAGACAGGAGCAGTACTTC
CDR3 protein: CASSYTRQEQYF

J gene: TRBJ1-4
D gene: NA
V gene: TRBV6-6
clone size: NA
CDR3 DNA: TGTGCCAGCAGCCCCGGCGGCCGTACAAATGAAAAACTGTTTTTT
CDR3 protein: CASSPGGRTNEKLFF

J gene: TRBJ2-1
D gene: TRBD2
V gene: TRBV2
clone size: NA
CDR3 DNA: TGTGCCAGCAGGGGGCTAGCGGGGGCAAACAATGAGCAGTTCTTC
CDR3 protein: CASRGLAGANNEQFF

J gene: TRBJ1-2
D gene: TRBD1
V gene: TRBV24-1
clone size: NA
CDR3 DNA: TGTGCCACCAGTGATTCTGACAGGGCCTATGGCTACACCTTC
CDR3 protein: CATSDSDRAYGYTF

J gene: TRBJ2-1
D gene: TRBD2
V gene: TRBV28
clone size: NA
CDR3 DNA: TGTGCCAGCACGGGAGCGGGGGGCGGCAATGAGCAGTTCTTC
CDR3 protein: CASTGAGGGNEQFF

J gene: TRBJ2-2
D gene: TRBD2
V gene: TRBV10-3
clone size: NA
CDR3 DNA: TGTGCCATCAGTGGAGCCCCGAGTAGCGGGGGGGCAGCCGGGGAGCTGTTTTTT
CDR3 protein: CAISGAPSSGGAAGELFF

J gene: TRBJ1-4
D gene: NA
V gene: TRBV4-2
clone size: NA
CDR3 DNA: TGTGCCAGCAGTCCCCAGGCGTCAGGTGAAAAACTGTTTTTT
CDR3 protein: CASSPQASGEKLFF

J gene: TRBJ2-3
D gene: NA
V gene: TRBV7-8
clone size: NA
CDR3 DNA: TGTGCCAGCAGCTTAGGGGGGGGGCCGAGGGCAGATACGCAGTATTTT
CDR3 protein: CASSLGGGPRADTQYF

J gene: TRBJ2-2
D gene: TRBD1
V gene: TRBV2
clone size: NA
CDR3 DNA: TGTGCCAGCCGGACAGGCCTCACCGGGGAGCTGTTTTTT
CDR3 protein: CASRTGLTGELFF

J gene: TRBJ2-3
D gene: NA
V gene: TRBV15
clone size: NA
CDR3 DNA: TGTGCCACCGCGCAAAACACAGATACGCAGTATTTT
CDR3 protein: CATAQNTDTQYF

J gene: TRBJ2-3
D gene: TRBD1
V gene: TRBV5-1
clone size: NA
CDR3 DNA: TGCGCCAGCAGCTTGGTTGGCAGGGGGCGCACAGATACGCAGTATTTT
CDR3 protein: CASSLVGRGRTDTQYF

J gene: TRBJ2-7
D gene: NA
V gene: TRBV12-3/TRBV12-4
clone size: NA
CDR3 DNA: TGTGCCAGCACCACCAGAGGGAGTCTGGAGCAGTACTTC
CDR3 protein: CASTTRGSLEQYF

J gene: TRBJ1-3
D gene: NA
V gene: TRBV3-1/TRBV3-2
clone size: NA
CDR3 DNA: TGTGCCAGCAGCCAGCAGGGTCTGGCTGGAAACACCATATATTTT
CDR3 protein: CASSQQGLAGNTIYF

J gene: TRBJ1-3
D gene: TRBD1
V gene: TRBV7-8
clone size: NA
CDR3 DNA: TGTGCCAGCAGCCCCCGGACAGGGGCTGGAAACACCATATATTTT
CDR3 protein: CASSPRTGAGNTIYF

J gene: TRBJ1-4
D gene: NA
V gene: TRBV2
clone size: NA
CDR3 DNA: TGTGCCAGCAGTGAGGGGGGGATTAATGAAAAACTGTTTTTT
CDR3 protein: CASSEGGINEKLFF

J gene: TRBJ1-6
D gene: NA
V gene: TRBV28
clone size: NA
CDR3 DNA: TGTGCCAGCAGTTTAAGACTAAAGACAGGTCATCGTAATTCACCCCTCCACTTT
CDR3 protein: CASSLRLKTGHRNSPLHF

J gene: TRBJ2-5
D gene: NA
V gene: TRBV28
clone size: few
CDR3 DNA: TGTGCCAGCAGGGAGACAGGTTACCAAGAGACCCAGTACTTC
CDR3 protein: CASRETGYQETQYF

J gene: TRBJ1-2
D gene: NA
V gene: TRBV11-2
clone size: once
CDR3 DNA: TGTGCCAGCAGCTTAGGGGGGAGGGACTATGGCTACACCTTC
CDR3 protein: CASSLGGRDYGYTF

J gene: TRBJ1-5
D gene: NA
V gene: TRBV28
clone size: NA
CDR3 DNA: TGTGCCAGCAGTCTACAGGGTTTCAATCAGCCCCAGCATTTT
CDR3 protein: CASSLQGFNQPQHF

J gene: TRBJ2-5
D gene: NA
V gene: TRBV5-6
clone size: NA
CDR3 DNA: TGTGCCAGCAGCTTGACAGGGCCAGAGACCCAGTACTTC
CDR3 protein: CASSLTGPETQYF